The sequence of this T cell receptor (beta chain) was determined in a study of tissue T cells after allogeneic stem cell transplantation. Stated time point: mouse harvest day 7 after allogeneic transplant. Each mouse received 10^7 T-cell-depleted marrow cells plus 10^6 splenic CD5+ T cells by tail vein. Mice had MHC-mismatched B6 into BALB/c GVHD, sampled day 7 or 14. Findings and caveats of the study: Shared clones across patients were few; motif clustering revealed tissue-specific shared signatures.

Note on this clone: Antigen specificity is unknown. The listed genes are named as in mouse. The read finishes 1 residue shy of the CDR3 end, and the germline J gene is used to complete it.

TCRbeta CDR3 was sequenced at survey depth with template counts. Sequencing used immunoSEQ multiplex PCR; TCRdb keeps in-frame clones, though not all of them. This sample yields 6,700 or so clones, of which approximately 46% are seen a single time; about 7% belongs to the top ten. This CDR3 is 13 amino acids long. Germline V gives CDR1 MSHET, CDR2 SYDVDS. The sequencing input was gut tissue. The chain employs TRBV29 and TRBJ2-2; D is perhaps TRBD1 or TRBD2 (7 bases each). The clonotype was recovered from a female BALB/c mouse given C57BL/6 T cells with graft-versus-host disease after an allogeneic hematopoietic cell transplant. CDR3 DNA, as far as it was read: TGTGGGGGCAGGGGGGGGTACACCGGGCAGCTCTAC. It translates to CGGRGGYTGQLY. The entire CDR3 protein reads CGGRGGYTGQLYF. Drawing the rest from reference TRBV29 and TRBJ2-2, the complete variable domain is DMKVTQMPRYLIKRMGENVLLECGQDMSHETMYWYRQDPGLGLQLIYISYDVDSNSEGDIPKGYRVSRKKREHFSLILDSAKTNQTSVYFCGGRGGYTGQLYFGEGSKLTVL.